The clone carrying this T cell receptor beta chain turned up a few times. Germline-derived CDR1 and CDR2 are MGHDK and SYGVNS. With 7 bases clipped from V and 2 bases from J, the junction kept 3 bases outside the gene matches. The CDR3 length is 14 residues. The sample belongs to a study of T-cell reconstitution after alpha-beta-depleted transplantation in children. Unique molecular identifiers featured in how the TCRbeta library was prepared. TCRdb ran MiXCR on the PCR reads and lists one entry per CDR3 protein. The top ten hold around 4.1% of the sample, which has 350,000 to 400,000 distinct CDR3 sequences, less than 15% seen once.

This chain connects TRBV25-1 to TRBJ2-1; TRBD1 aligns across 9 bases. The clonotype originates from a human donor who donated a stem cell graft to a child with Fanconi anemia. The material sequenced was PBMCs, taken from the stem cell graft. The CDR3 DNA sequence: TGTGCCAGCAAGGGACAGGGCCCCTACAATGAGCAGTTCTTC. Residues: CASKGQGPYNEQFF.